The 29 T cell receptor beta chains in this list originate from one sample, sequenced in a study of T cell responses to AZD1222 COVID-19 vaccine. Repertoires were generated with immunoSEQ multiplex PCR, while TCRdb's copy carries only in-frame clones and drops some. The top ten clones hold less than 0.55% of a sample with about 180,000 clones, roughly 88% of them seen once. The source material was peripheral blood, sampled on day 0 of AZD1222 vaccination. These receptors originate from an adult in good health.

The J gene is TRBJ2-2, the V gene TRBV14; D gene unclear. V gave up 4 bases and J gave up 4 bases, with 7 bases separating them. This CDR3 contains 13 residues. Germline V gene lookup returns CDR1 SGHDN and CDR2 FVKESK. CDR3 coding DNA: TGTGCCAGCAGCCGAGAGCTCACCGGGGAGCTGTTTTTT. Translating gives CASSRELTGELFF.

The chain recombines TRBV28 with TRBJ1-2; no definite D call. The germline gives CDR1 MDHEN, CDR2 SYDVKM. The CDR3 spans 12 residues. V dropped 5 bases and J dropped 4 bases, with 8 bases sitting between them. CDR3 in DNA: TGTGCCAGCAGTCCACAAGTCTATGGCTACACCTTC. This gives the protein CASSPQVYGYTF.

The V gene is TRBV28, the J gene TRBJ1-5, with 7 bases aligning to TRBD1. The junction had 7 bases not matched to a gene; V was cut back by 8 bases and J by 3 bases. Germline assignment: CDR1 MDHEN and CDR2 SYDVKM. The CDR3 consists of 14 residues. CDR3 loop: CASRPGTVNQPQHF. As DNA, the CDR3 is TGTGCCAGCCGCCCAGGGACAGTCAATCAGCCCCAGCATTTT. The full variable domain, in which reference TRBV28 and TRBJ1-5 provide the parts outside the CDR3, is DVKVTQSSRYLVKRTGEKVFLECVQDMDHENMFWYRQDPGLGLRLIYFSYDVKMKEKGDIPEGYSVSREKKERFSLILESASTNQTSMYLCASRPGTVNQPQHFGDGTRLSIL.

The chain links TRBV7-3 to TRBJ2-3; D gene unclear. Germline CDR1 SGHTA, CDR2 FQGTGA. The CDR3 extends over 15 amino acids. Trimming cost V 5 bases and J 1 base, with 13 bases left between them. CDR3: CASSPYILGTDTQYF. DNA of the CDR3: TGTGCCAGCAGCCCGTACATTCTCGGCACAGATACGCAGTATTTT.

This sequence joins TRBV30 and TRBJ2-7; D call uncertain. The ends were cut back, 0 bases at V and 7 bases at J, with 7 bases in the middle. There are 11 residues in the CDR3. From germline, CDR1 is GTSNPN and CDR2 SVGIG (reference sequence). The CDR3 nucleotides are TGTGCCTGGAGTGTAATAGGGGAGCAGTACTTC. Protein sequence: CAWSVIGEQYF.

V is TRBV27 and J is TRBJ1-3, with 7 bases lining up with TRBD1. This CDR3 contains 15 residues. The germline V gene has CDR1 MNHEY and CDR2 SMNVEV (reference sequence). The trim removed 2 bases at V and 2 bases at J, leaving 3 bases unmatched. The DNA of the CDR3 is TGTGCCAGCAGTTTAGAGGGGGCGCCTGGAAACACCATATATTTT. It yields the protein CASSLEGAPGNTIYF.

This chain joins TRBV19 and TRBJ2-1, with D unclear. This CDR3 comprises 11 residues. CDR1 is LNHDA, CDR2 SQIVND, per germline (reference sequence). The V gene lost 2 bases and the J gene lost 4 bases, with 0 bases spanning the gap. The CDR3 bases are TGTGCCAGTAGTATATACAATGAGCAGTTCTTC. Its protein is CASSIYNEQFF. The full variable domain, its missing parts supplied by reference TRBV19 and TRBJ2-1, is DGGITQSPKYLFRKEGQNVTLSCEQNLNHDAMYWYRQDPGQGLRLIYYSQIVNDFQKGDIAEGYSVSREKKESFPLTVTSAQKNPTAFYLCASSIYNEQFFGPGTRLTVL.

This clone was seen once. The V gene is TRBV9, the J gene TRBJ1-5, with a weak D call TRBD1 (5 bases). V shed 3 bases and J shed 3 bases, with 13 bases lying between them. Germline V gene sequence: CDR1 SGDLS, CDR2 YYNGEE. CDR3 length: 15 residues. The CDR3 coding sequence is TGTGCCAGCAGCGAGGGCCGGGGCTTCAATCAGCCCCAGCATTTT. Amino acids: CASSEGRGFNQPQHF.

V gene TRBV19 combines with J gene TRBJ2-3, with TRBD1 identical over 7 bases. Germline loops: CDR1 LNHDA, CDR2 SQIVND (reference sequence). This CDR3 has 15 residues. Losses at the gene ends were 5 bases for V and 2 bases for J; bases not matched to a gene: 7. This CDR3 is CASSDGTANTDTQYF. For the CDR3, the DNA is TGTGCCAGTAGTGACGGGACAGCCAACACAGATACGCAGTATTTT.

V is TRBV9 and J is TRBJ2-2; 7 nucleotides line up with TRBD2. The CDR3 totals 15 residues. CDR1 SGDLS and CDR2 YYNGEE come from the germline V gene. V shed 1 base, J shed 3 bases, and the junction held 3 bases outside the gene matches. The DNA for the CDR3 is TGTGCCAGCAGCGTACGGGGAGGGGACACCGGGGAGCTGTTTTTT. As protein: CASSVRGGDTGELFF.

This clone was detected a few times. V gene TRBV7-2 combines with J gene TRBJ2-7; D is unclear. Germline CDR1 is SGHTA and CDR2 is FQGNSA. Trimming left V 5 bases short and J 4 bases short, with 18 bases between. The length of the CDR3 is 15 residues. CDR3 loop: CASSPPGYRKYEQYF. The CDR3 DNA reads TGTGCCAGCAGCCCCCCTGGGTATAGGAAGTACGAGCAGTACTTC. Filled out from reference TRBV7-2 and TRBJ2-7, the complete variable domain reads GAGVSQSPSNKVTEKGKDVELRCDPISGHTALYWYRQSLGQGLEFLIYFQGNSAPDKSGLPSDRFSAERTGGSVSTLTIQRTQQEDSAVYLCASSPPGYRKYEQYFGPGTRLTVT.

The chain uses TRBV5-1 and TRBJ1-1, with D maybe TRBD1 (6 bases). Trimming left V 1 base short and J 4 bases short, with 11 bases between. Germline assignment: CDR1 SGHRS and CDR2 YFSETQ. The CDR3 loop spans 14 amino acids. In nucleotides, the CDR3 is TGCGCCAGCAGCTTGATGCAGGGGAGCACTGAAGCTTTCTTT. It specifies CASSLMQGSTEAFF.

V usage is TRBV9 and J usage is TRBJ2-2; D unresolved. Trimming removed 1 base from V and 1 base from J, with 5 bases in between. Per the germline V gene, CDR1 is SGDLS and CDR2 is YYNGEE. CDR3 size: 14 residues. CDR3 in amino acids: CASSVSLNTGELFF. Written as DNA, the CDR3 is TGTGCCAGCAGCGTATCCTTGAACACCGGGGAGCTGTTTTTT.

The chain employs TRBV19 and TRBJ2-2, with TRBD2 identical over 8 bases. V shed 9 bases, J shed 2 bases, and the junction held 11 bases outside the gene matches. Germline-derived CDR1 and CDR2 are LNHDA and SQIVND (reference sequence). CDR3 length: 16 amino acids. This chain's CDR3 is CASRVSGRPNTGELFF. The DNA for the CDR3 is TGTGCCAGCCGCGTGAGCGGGAGACCCAACACCGGGGAGCTGTTTTTT.

The chain couples TRBV7-6 to TRBJ2-5; possible D gene TRBD1, 5 bases. In germline, CDR1 is SGHVS, CDR2 FNYEAQ. CDR3 length equals 15 residues. Trimming cost V 3 bases and J 1 base, with 12 bases left between them. The CDR3 here is CASSFSGRAQETQYF. CDR3 sequence (DNA): TGTGCCAGCAGCTTTTCTGGCAGGGCCCAAGAGACCCAGTACTTC.

V is TRBV10-3 and J is TRBJ2-2; 12 nucleotides match TRBD2. Germline CDR1 reads ENHRY; CDR2 reads SYGVKD. The CDR3 length is 14 residues. The ends lost 11 bases at V and 4 bases at J; junction bases unmatched: 5. This CDR3 reads CAVTGLAGTGELFF. The CDR3 bases are TGTGCCGTCACGGGACTAGCGGGCACCGGGGAGCTGTTTTTT.

The DNA for the CDR3 is TGTGCCAGCAGCGTATTAGGGGACAATACTCTCTATGGCTACACCTTC. This translates into CASSVLGDNTLYGYTF. The chain is built from TRBV9 and TRBJ1-2, with D tentatively TRBD1 (6 bases). The CDR3 consists of 16 residues. Trimming left V 1 base short and J 4 bases short, with 17 bases between. The germline V gene has CDR1 SGDLS and CDR2 YYNGEE.

The chain combines TRBV18 with TRBJ2-2; the D gene is possibly TRBD2 (6 bases). Per the germline V gene, CDR1 is KGHSH and CDR2 is LQKENI. Between the trimmed V and J ends, which lost 4 bases and 7 bases, there was a span of 16 bases. There are 15 residues in the CDR3. The CDR3: CASSRDSLVIGELFF. The CDR3, as DNA: TGTGCCAGCTCACGGGACTCCCTTGTGATCGGGGAGCTGTTTTTT.

This clone came up once. This chain joins TRBV19 and TRBJ2-3; D remains ambiguous. The germline CDR1 and CDR2 sequences are LNHDA and SQIVND (reference sequence). CDR3 length equals 15 residues. Trimming left V 7 bases short and J 6 bases short, with 20 bases between. In nucleotides, the CDR3 is TGTGCCAGTAATCCGACCCTATCTTCCCCCGATACGCAGTATTTT. It specifies CASNPTLSSPDTQYF. The entire variable domain, with the rest obtained from reference TRBV19 and TRBJ2-3, is as follows: DGGITQSPKYLFRKEGQNVTLSCEQNLNHDAMYWYRQDPGQGLRLIYYSQIVNDFQKGDIAEGYSVSREKKESFPLTVTSAQKNPTAFYLCASNPTLSSPDTQYFGPGTRLTVL.

Concerning this clone itself: With a much larger clone just one base away, this may be a read error. The chain recombines TRBV5-4 with TRBJ2-7, with D uncertain. The germline CDR1 and CDR2 sequences are SGHNT and YYREEE (reference sequence). The CDR3 is 11 residues long. With 2 bases removed from V and 2 bases from J, the gap between germline ends came to 2 bases. The CDR3 reads CASSFAYEQYF. CDR3 nucleotides: TGTGCCAGCAGCTTTGCCTACGAGCAGTACTTC.

This clone was counted a single time. This sequence joins TRBV5-1 and TRBJ1-2; tentatively, D is TRBD1 (5 bases). There are 13 residues in the CDR3. The germline V and J ends were trimmed by 0 bases and 6 bases, with 9 bases remaining between them. Looked up from germline, CDR1 is SGHRS and CDR2 is YFSETQ. The CDR3 spells CASSLEGVDGYTF. As DNA, the CDR3 is TGCGCCAGCAGCTTGGAAGGGGTCGATGGCTACACCTTC.

The chain carries TRBV2 and TRBJ2-5; D tentatively reads TRBD1 or TRBD2 (5 bases each). This CDR3 is built from 13 residues. V dropped 10 bases and J dropped 4 bases, with 16 bases sitting between them. CDR1 is SNHLY, CDR2 FYNNEI, per germline. CDR3 nucleotide sequence: TGTGCCATCCGAACCGGGACCCCAGAGACCCAGTACTTC. Its protein is CAIRTGTPETQYF.

The genes are TRBV6-2 or TRBV6-3 and TRBJ1-1, with a possible D match to TRBD1 (6 bases). Germline V gene lookup returns CDR1 MNHEY and CDR2 SVGEGT. The ends were cut back, 5 bases at V and 5 bases at J, with 12 bases in the middle. The CDR3 has 13 amino acids. The CDR3 DNA follows: TGTGCCAGCAGTCGGCCGGGGGCGACTGAAGCTTTCTTT. Its protein is CASSRPGATEAFF.

This clone was counted only a few times. The V call is TRBV7-8, the J call TRBJ2-3; no clear D. The CDR3 loop spans 13 amino acids. In germline, CDR1 is SGHVS, CDR2 FQNEAQ. The V and J ends lost 1 base and 3 bases respectively, with 5 bases between them. The CDR3 coding sequence is TGTGCCAGCAGCTTAGATATGACAGATACGCAGTATTTT. Protein product: CASSLDMTDTQYF. Full variable domain (rest looked up from reference TRBV7-8 and TRBJ2-3): GAGVSQSPRYKVAKRGQDVALRCDPISGHVSLFWYQQALGQGPEFLTYFQNEAQLDKSGLPSDRFFAERPEGSVSTLKIQRTQQEDSAVYLCASSLDMTDTQYFGPGTRLTVL.

This chain connects TRBV3-1 (or the pseudogene TRBV3-2) to TRBJ2-1; D gene ambiguous. The germline gives CDR1 LGHDT, CDR2 YNNKEL (reference sequence). This CDR3 region has 13 residues. Trimming removed 0 bases from V and 9 bases from J, with 9 bases in between. CDR3 sequence (DNA): TGTGCCAGCAGCCAAGATTTATTTGGTGAGCAGTTCTTC. Translated, it gives CASSQDLFGEQFF.

V and J are TRBV12-5 and TRBJ2-1; D is uncertain. The length of the CDR3 is 13 residues. The germline V and J ends were trimmed by 1 base and 6 bases, with 7 bases remaining between them. From germline, CDR1 is LGHNT and CDR2 FRNRAP. CDR3 region: CASGLGVGNEQFF. CDR3 sequence (DNA): TGTGCTAGTGGTTTGGGGGTAGGCAATGAGCAGTTCTTC.

The J gene is TRBJ2-3, the V gene TRBV3-1 (or the pseudogene TRBV3-2); D is possibly TRBD1 (5 bases). Germline V gene lookup returns CDR1 LGHDT and CDR2 YNNKEL (reference sequence). V was trimmed by 3 bases and J by 2 bases, leaving 15 bases between them. The CDR3 length is 16 residues. This CDR3 is CASSQQGFSYTDTQYF. In DNA form, the CDR3 reads TGTGCCAGCAGCCAGCAGGGCTTTTCCTACACAGATACGCAGTATTTT.

The J gene is TRBJ2-7, the V gene TRBV7-2; the D gene is possibly TRBD1 (6 bases). The CDR3 spans 15 residues. The V end lost 1 base, the J end lost 0 bases, and 10 bases lay between the germline ends. CDR1 and CDR2 from the germline V gene are SGHTA and FQGNSA. Here the CDR3 DNA reads TGTGCCAGCAGCTTAGGACAGGCCCTCTCCTACGAGCAGTACTTC. Its translation is CASSLGQALSYEQYF.

In the case of this clone: One end of the junction does not line up with germline, which may come from a read error. V usage is TRBV7-7 and J usage is TRBJ1-2, with D possibly being TRBD1 (6 bases). The CDR3 is 13 residues long. Germline values: CDR1 SSHAT, CDR2 FNYEAQ (reference sequence). CDR3 coding DNA: TGTGCTAGCAGCCCCACAGGGTCCCATGGCTACACCTTC. Encoded protein: CASSPTGSHGYTF.